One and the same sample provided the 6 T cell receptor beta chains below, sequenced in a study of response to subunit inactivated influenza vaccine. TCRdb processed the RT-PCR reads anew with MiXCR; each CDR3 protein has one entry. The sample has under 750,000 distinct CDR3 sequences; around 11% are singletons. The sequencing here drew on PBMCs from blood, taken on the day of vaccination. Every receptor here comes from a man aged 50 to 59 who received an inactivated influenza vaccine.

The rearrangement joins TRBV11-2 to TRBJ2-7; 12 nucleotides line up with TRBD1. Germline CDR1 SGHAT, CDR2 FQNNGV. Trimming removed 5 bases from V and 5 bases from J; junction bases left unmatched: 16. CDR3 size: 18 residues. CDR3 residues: CASSQGQGATLGFNEQYF. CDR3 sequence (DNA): TGTGCCAGCAGCCAGGGACAGGGGGCTACGCTAGGGTTTAACGAGCAGTACTTC.

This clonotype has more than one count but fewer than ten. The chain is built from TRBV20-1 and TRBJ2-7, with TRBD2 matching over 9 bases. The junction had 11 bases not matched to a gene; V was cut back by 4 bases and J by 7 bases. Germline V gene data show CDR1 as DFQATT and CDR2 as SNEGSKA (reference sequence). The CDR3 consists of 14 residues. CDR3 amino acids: CSAKSGGRAWEQYF. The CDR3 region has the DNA TGCAGTGCTAAATCCGGCGGGAGGGCATGGGAGCAGTACTTC.

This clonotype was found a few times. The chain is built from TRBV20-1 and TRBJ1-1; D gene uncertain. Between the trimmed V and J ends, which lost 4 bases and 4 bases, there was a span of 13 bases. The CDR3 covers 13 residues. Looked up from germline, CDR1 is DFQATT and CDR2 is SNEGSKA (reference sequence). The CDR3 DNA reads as TGCAGTGCTAACGGTCCTGTAGCCACTGAAGCTTTCTTT. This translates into CSANGPVATEAFF.

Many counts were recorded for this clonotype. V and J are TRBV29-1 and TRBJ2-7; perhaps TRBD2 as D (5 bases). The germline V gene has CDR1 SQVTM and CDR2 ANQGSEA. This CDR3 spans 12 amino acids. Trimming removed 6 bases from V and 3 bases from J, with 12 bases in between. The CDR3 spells CSVRDGNYEQYF. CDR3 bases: TGCAGCGTCCGTGACGGGAACTACGAGCAGTACTTC.

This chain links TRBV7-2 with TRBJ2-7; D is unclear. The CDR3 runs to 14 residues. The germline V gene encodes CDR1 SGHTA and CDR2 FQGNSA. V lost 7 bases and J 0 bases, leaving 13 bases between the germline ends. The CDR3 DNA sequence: TGTGCCAGCACCCAACTAATCGGCTCCTACGAGCAGTACTTC. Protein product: CASTQLIGSYEQYF.

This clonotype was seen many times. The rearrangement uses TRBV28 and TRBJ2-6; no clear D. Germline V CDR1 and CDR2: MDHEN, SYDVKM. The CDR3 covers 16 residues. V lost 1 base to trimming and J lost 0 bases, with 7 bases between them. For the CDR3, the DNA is TGTGCCAGCAGTTTATCTTCGGGCTCTGGGGCCAACGTCCTGACTTTC. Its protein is CASSLSSGSGANVLTF.